This TCR beta chain comes out of a study of PD-L1 blockade in urothelial cancer. Study-wide context: The authors examined blood 3 weeks (second dose) and 6 weeks after treatment start. Broader study findings: Patients who had durable benefit saw their tumor-associated blood clones expand more at 3 weeks. Below-median pretreatment blood TCR clonality was a predictor of better survival.

The germline gives CDR1 GTSNPN, CDR2 SVGIG (reference sequence). The V end was cut by 2 bases, the J end by 3 bases, with 7 bases between. CDR3 size: 12 residues. Note on this clone: As yet, its antigen is unknown.

Time point reported: pretreatment peripheral blood. This table comes from immunoSEQ multiplex PCR, and its TCRdb copy is limited to in-frame clones, with some not included. The sample lists over 100,000 clones; 65% to 85% were seen once. The clonotype comes from a man aged 50 or older with urothelial cancer. Sequencing was performed on PBMCs, taken around atezolizumab (anti-PD-L1) treatment. J is TRBJ1-2 and V is TRBV30, with D perhaps matching TRBD1 (6 bases). DNA for the CDR3: TGTGCCTGGAGTTGGACAGACTATGGCTACACCTTC. Protein product: CAWSWTDYGYTF. Full variable domain (remainder filled in from reference TRBV30 and TRBJ1-2): SQTIHQWPATLVQPVGSPLSLECTVEGTSNPNLYWYRQAAGRGLQLLFYSVGIGQISSEVPQNLSASRPQDRQFILSSKKLLLSDSGFYLCAWSWTDYGYTFGSGTRLTVV.